This is a list of T cell receptor beta chains from one sample in a study of blood T cell repertoires in COVID-19. Clones were sequenced by immunoSEQ multiplex PCR, and TCRdb holds only the in-frame ones, with some missing. The sample has about 160,000 clones, approximately 80% seen once. The sequenced sample consisted of peripheral blood. The source is a woman in her forties with COVID-19, enrolled during active disease. Each CDR3 is given with its conserved first and last residue. Fields, in order: clone size, J gene, D gene, V gene, CDR3 protein, CDR3 DNA. The D gene is left open where the match is weak. Size tells how often a clone was seen (once, few, many) or the class of an expanded clone, and some rows leave it out.

>NA|TRBJ2-3|NA|TRBV14
CASSQGSGAALDTQYF
TGTGCCAGCAGCCAAGGTTCGGGAGCGGCTTTAGATACGCAGTATTTT
>NA|TRBJ2-1|NA|TRBV2
CASAVAALSSYNEQFF
TGTGCCAGCGCTGTAGCGGCCCTGAGCTCCTACAATGAGCAGTTCTTC
>NA|TRBJ1-6|TRBD1|TRBV30
CAWSGTGQSPLHF
TGTGCCTGGTCCGGGACAGGGCAATCACCCCTCCACTTT
>NA|TRBJ1-2|NA|TRBV11-2
CASSFLGANYGYTF
TGTGCCAGCAGCTTTCTTGGGGCCAACTATGGCTACACCTTC
>NA|TRBJ1-1|TRBD1|TRBV3-1/TRBV3-2
CASSQAGGNTEAFF
TGTGCCAGCAGCCAAGCAGGGGGGAACACTGAAGCTTTCTTT
>NA|TRBJ2-3|NA|TRBV27
CASSLNGGWYTDTQYF
TGTGCCAGCAGTTTAAATGGGGGGTGGTACACAGATACGCAGTATTTT
>NA|TRBJ1-2|TRBD1|TRBV19
CASSVQGESGYTF
TGTGCCAGTAGCGTACAGGGGGAAAGTGGCTACACCTTC
>NA|TRBJ2-1|NA|TRBV7-2
CASSLGGTAVGDNEQFF
TGTGCCAGCAGCTTAGGGGGCACAGCAGTTGGAGACAATGAGCAGTTCTTC
>NA|TRBJ2-6|NA|TRBV2
CASSRTQGANVLTF
TGTGCCAGCAGCCGGACTCAAGGGGCCAACGTCCTGACTTTC
>few|TRBJ2-1|TRBD2|TRBV20-1
CSASRLGGGASGSYEQFF
TGCAGTGCTAGTCGTTTGGGGGGAGGGGCTAGCGGGAGCTATGAGCAGTTCTTC
>few|TRBJ1-4|TRBD1|TRBV28
CASSLSQGATNEKLFF
TGTGCCAGCAGTTTATCCCAGGGGGCTACTAATGAAAAACTGTTTTTT
>NA|TRBJ1-5|NA|TRBV4-2
CASSPPAGQPQHF
TGTGCCAGCAGCCCTCCGGCGGGTCAGCCCCAGCATTTT
>NA|TRBJ1-1|NA|TRBV7-6
CASSAGGVTEAFF
TGTGCCAGCAGCGCCGGGGGGGTCACTGAAGCTTTCTTT
>NA|TRBJ1-3|TRBD1|TRBV11-3
CASSDNRGKNTIYF
TGTGCCAGCAGCGATAACAGGGGGAAGAACACCATATATTTT
>NA|TRBJ2-2|NA|TRBV5-1
CASSLDFSPNTGELFF
TGCGCCAGCAGCCTGGATTTCTCCCCGAACACCGGGGAGCTGTTTTTT
>many|TRBJ1-6|NA|TRBV19
CASSKSASGINSPLHF
TGTGCCAGTAGTAAATCCGCATCGGGGATCAACTCACCCCTCCACTTT
>NA|TRBJ1-1|TRBD1|TRBV6-5
CASRPLRGPSEAFF
TGTGCCAGCAGACCCCTCAGGGGGCCGTCTGAAGCTTTCTTT
>NA|TRBJ1-1|NA|TRBV6-5
CASRVQGLTNTEAFF
TGTGCCAGCAGGGTACAGGGTCTAACGAACACTGAAGCTTTCTTT
>NA|TRBJ1-1|TRBD1|TRBV29-1
CSLKKGAETEAFF
TGCAGCTTAAAGAAGGGGGCTGAGACTGAAGCTTTCTTT
>NA|TRBJ2-7|TRBD1|TRBV24-1
CATSDRDSAIYEQYF
TGTGCCACCAGTGATAGGGACAGTGCCATCTACGAGCAGTACTTC
>NA|TRBJ1-5|NA|TRBV19
CASSNGVNQPQHF
TGTGCCAGCTCCAACGGGGTGAATCAGCCCCAGCATTTT
>once|TRBJ1-1|TRBD1|TRBV7-9
CASSLARTGRNTEAFF
TGTGCCAGCAGCTTAGCCCGGACAGGGAGGAACACTGAAGCTTTCTTT
>NA|TRBJ1-4|NA|TRBV5-1
CASSLFRRTEGQTTNEKLFF
TGCGCCAGCAGCTTGTTTCGACGGACGGAGGGCCAGACTACTAATGAAAAACTGTTTTTT
>NA|TRBJ2-3|TRBD1|TRBV6-5
CASSYGGQGGTDTQYF
TGTGCCAGCAGTTACGGAGGACAGGGGGGCACAGATACGCAGTATTTT
>few|TRBJ1-6|NA|TRBV7-9
CASTSGDLGSPLHF
TGTGCCAGCACCAGCGGGGACTTGGGTTCACCCCTCCACTTT
>NA|TRBJ2-7|NA|TRBV3-1/TRBV3-2
CAGSPRGAGNYEQYF
TGTGCCGGCAGCCCCCGCGGGGCAGGAAACTACGAGCAGTACTTC
>NA|TRBJ2-3|NA|TRBV27
CASSSVLGTDTQYF
TGTGCCAGCAGTTCCGTACTCGGCACAGATACGCAGTATTTT
>many|TRBJ2-7|NA|TRBV4-1
CASSQDRYNEQYF
TGCGCCAGCAGCCAAGATCGGTATAACGAGCAGTACTTC
>NA|TRBJ2-7|NA|TRBV12-3/TRBV12-4
CARAVGSFEQYF
TGTGCCAGGGCGGTGGGGAGCTTCGAGCAGTACTTC
>NA|TRBJ2-3|NA|TRBV7-9
CASSLALSGTDTQYF
TGTGCCAGCAGCTTAGCCCTTAGCGGCACAGATACGCAGTATTTT
>NA|TRBJ1-3|NA|TRBV4-1
CASSQDAREAWRNTIYF
TGCGCCAGCAGCCAAGATGCACGGGAAGCCTGGCGAAACACCATATATTTT
>few|TRBJ2-5|TRBD1|TRBV5-6
CASSGTGVGETQYF
TGTGCCAGCAGCGGGACAGGGGTTGGTGAGACCCAGTACTTC
>NA|TRBJ2-1|TRBD2|TRBV5-8
CASSRGGLAKPYNEQFF
TGTGCCAGCAGCAGGGGGGGACTAGCAAAACCTTACAATGAGCAGTTCTTC
>NA|TRBJ1-4|TRBD1|TRBV30
CAWSVLGQGLFF
TGTGCCTGGAGTGTACTGGGACAGGGGCTGTTTTTT
>NA|TRBJ2-2|NA|TRBV19
CASTPQGNGELFF
TGTGCCAGTACCCCGCAGGGGAACGGGGAGCTGTTTTTT
>NA|TRBJ1-2|NA|TRBV28
CASSSGPGGYTF
TGTGCCAGCAGTTCCGGGCCGGGGGGCTACACCTTC
>few|TRBJ1-5|NA|TRBV12-3/TRBV12-4
CASSYGQPQHF
TGTGCCAGCAGTTACGGTCAGCCCCAGCATTTT
>NA|TRBJ2-7|NA|TRBV20-1
CSAAFRGEQYF
TGCAGTGCAGCATTCAGGGGCGAGCAGTACTTC
>NA|TRBJ1-1|NA|TRBV12-5
CASGLGDRRGTEAFF
TGTGCTAGTGGTTTAGGCGACCGCCGAGGGACTGAAGCTTTCTTT
>NA|TRBJ1-1|NA|TRBV7-3
CASSLIEGDTEAFF
TGTGCCAGCAGCTTAATAGAGGGGGACACTGAAGCTTTCTTT
>NA|TRBJ1-2|NA|TRBV12-5
CASGLASINYGYTF
TGTGCTAGTGGTTTAGCTAGCATTAACTATGGCTACACCTTC
>NA|TRBJ1-5|NA|TRBV6-5
CASKEGLGRPQHF
TGTGCCAGCAAGGAGGGGCTGGGACGGCCCCAGCATTTT
>NA|TRBJ1-5|TRBD1|TRBV5-3
CARSKDREAEQPQHF
TGTGCCAGAAGCAAGGACAGGGAAGCGGAGCAGCCCCAGCATTTT